This T cell receptor (beta chain) was obtained from a study of cytomegalovirus exposure and HLA in healthy donors. Study-wide findings and caveats: Listed as cytomegalovirus-associated were about 160 TCR beta chains. The tendency of first-cohort TCR clusters to co-occur in the 120 or so validation repertoires emerged from a later analysis. It was reported that the classifier diagnosed cytomegalovirus status with high specificity and sensitivity in both the original and validation cohorts.

Concerning this clone itself: Its antigen is unknown.

The repertoire was sequenced with immunoSEQ multiplex PCR; TCRdb's copy has only in-frame clones and lacks some. The sample holds 80,000 to 90,000 clones, around 96% seen once. The V and J ends lost 2 bases and 5 bases, in that order; junction bases with no gene match: 5. The CDR3 runs to 16 residues. Germline-derived CDR1 and CDR2 are MNHNY and SVGAGI (reference sequence). These donors were members of the roughly 120-subject validation cohort, a group separate from the roughly 700-subject first cohort. This TCR came from a man in his late teens or twenties in good health and CMV-seronegative. Sequencing input: PBMCs. The chain couples TRBV6-6 to TRBJ2-5; 13 nucleotides agree with TRBD2. The CDR3 loop is CASSYRLAGGVETQYF. Written as DNA, the CDR3 is TGTGCCAGCAGTTACCGACTAGCGGGAGGTGTGGAGACCCAGTACTTC.